Described below is a single T cell receptor (beta chain) sequence and its context. The germline gives CDR1 KGHSH, CDR2 LQKENI. The CDR3 runs 18 residues. V lost 1 base to trimming and J lost 1 base, with 17 bases between them. The data belong to a study of blood T cell repertoires in COVID-19. About the research overall: The United States, Italy and Spain were the sources of the acute and convalescent COVID-19 samples.

Under the authors' procedure: Amplification with reference gene primers provided the estimates of nucleated cell counts. Libraries were prepared by immunoSEQ multiplex PCR; TCRdb keeps only in-frame clonotypes and omits some of them. D and trimming were read from the DNA, whereas the V and J calls and clone size are those reported in that table. This table has more than 70,000 clones, roughly 87% appearing once. This sequence joins TRBV18 and TRBJ1-3, with D hard to call. The sequenced sample was peripheral blood. The origin of this receptor is a woman aged 50 to 65 with active or convalescent COVID-19. The DNA for the CDR3 is TGTGCCAGCTCACCACTGGGTCCACAACCGGGATCTGGAAACACCATATATTTT. Translated, it gives CASSPLGPQPGSGNTIYF.